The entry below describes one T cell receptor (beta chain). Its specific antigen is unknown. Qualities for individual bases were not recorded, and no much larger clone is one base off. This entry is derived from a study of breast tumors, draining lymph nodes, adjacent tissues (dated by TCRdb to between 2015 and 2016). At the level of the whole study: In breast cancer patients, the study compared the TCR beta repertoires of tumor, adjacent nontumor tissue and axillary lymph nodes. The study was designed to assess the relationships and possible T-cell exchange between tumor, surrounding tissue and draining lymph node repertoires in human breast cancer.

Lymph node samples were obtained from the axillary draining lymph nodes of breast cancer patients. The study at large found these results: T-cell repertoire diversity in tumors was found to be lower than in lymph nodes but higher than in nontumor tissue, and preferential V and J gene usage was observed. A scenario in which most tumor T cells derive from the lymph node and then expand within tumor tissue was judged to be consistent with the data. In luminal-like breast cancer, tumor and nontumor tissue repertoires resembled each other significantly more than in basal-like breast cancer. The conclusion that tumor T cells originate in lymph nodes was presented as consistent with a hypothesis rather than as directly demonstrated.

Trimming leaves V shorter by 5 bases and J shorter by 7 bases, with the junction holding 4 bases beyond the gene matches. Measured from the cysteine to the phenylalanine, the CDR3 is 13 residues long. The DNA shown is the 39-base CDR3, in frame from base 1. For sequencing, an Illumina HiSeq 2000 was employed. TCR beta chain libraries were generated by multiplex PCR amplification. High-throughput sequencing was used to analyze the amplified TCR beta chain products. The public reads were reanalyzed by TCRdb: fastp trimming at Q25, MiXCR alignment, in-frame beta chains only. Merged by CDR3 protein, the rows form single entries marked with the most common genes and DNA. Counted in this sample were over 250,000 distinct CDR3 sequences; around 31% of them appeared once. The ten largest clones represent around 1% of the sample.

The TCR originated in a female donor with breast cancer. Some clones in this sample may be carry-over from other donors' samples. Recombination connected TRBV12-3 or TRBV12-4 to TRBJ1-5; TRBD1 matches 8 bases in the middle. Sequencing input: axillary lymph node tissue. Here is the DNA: TGTGCCAGCAGTACGACAGGGGCCCAGCCCCAGCATTTT. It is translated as CASSTTGAQPQHF.